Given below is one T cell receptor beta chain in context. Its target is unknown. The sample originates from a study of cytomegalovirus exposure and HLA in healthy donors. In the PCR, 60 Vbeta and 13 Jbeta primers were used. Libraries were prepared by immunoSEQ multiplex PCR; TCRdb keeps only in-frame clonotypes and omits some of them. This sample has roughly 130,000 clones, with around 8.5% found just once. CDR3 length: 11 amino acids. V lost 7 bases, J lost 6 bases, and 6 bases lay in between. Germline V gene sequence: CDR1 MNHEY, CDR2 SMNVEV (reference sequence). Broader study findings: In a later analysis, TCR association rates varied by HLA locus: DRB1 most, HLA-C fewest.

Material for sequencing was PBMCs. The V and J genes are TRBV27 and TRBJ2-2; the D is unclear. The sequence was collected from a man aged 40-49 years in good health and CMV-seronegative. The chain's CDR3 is CASISSGELFF. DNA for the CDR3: TGTGCCAGCATATCGTCCGGGGAGCTGTTTTTT.